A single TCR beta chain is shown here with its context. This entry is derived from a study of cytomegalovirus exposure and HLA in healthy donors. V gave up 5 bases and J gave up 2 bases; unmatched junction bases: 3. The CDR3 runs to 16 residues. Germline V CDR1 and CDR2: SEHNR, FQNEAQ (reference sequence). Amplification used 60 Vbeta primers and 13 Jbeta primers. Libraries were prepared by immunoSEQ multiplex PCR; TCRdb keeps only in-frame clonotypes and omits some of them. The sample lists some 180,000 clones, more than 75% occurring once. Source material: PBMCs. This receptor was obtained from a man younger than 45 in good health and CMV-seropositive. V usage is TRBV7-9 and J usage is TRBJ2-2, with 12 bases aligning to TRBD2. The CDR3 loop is CASSPGLAGNTGELFF. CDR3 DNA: TGTGCCAGCAGCCCGGGACTAGCGGGCAACACCGGGGAGCTGTTTTTT.